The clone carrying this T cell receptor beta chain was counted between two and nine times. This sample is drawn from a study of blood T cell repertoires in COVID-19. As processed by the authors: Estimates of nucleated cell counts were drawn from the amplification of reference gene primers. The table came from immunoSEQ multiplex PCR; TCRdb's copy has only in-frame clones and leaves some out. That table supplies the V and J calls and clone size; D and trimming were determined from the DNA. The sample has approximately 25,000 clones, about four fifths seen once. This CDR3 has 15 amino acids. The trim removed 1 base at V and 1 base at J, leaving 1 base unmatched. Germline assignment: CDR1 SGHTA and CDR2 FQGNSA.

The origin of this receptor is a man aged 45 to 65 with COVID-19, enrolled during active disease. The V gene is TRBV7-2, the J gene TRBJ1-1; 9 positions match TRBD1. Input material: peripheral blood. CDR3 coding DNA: TGTGCCAGCAGCTTAGTGGGACAGGGGAACACTGAAGCTTTCTTT. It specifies CASSLVGQGNTEAFF.